Below, one TCR beta chain is given with its context. Per the authors' pipeline: Reference gene primer amplification gave estimated nucleated cell counts. Sequenced by immunoSEQ multiplex PCR; TCRdb stores in-frame clones only, minus some. D and trimming come from the DNA, and the V and J calls and clone size come from that table. This table has roughly 250,000 clones, roughly 88% appearing once. The sample is drawn from a study of blood T cell repertoires in COVID-19. Study at large: COVID-19 samples from acute and convalescent phases originated in the United States, Italy and Spain. PBMCs, B-cell-depleted T cells, or T cells were the source of the cDNA or gDNA that made up the material.

This CDR3 contains 15 residues. The germline V gene has CDR1 MDHEN and CDR2 SYDVKM. V shed 6 bases, J shed 4 bases, and the junction held 9 bases outside the gene matches. The J gene is TRBJ2-5, the V gene TRBV28, with 9 bases that match TRBD1. The source is a woman aged 40 to 50 who had recovered from COVID-19. Sequenced input: peripheral blood. The CDR3: CASRGQGTLRETQYF. The CDR3 nucleotides read TGTGCCAGCAGGGGACAGGGAACCCTCCGAGAGACCCAGTACTTC.